This entry lists 18 T cell receptor beta chains sequenced from one sample in a study of CD8 T cells in ankylosing spondylitis. Study results and limitations: Eight highly homologous variants formed a TCR beta motif that appeared characteristic of ankylosing spondylitis blood.

Their antigens remain unidentified. TCRdb used MiXCR to reprocess the 5' RACE reads, holding one entry per CDR3 protein. This sample carries about 390,000 distinct CDR3 sequences, 20% to 25% of them seen once, and the ten largest clones take approximately 16%. The sample comprised blood, either unsorted or a sorted T cell fraction (not recorded which). The receptors derive from a male donor with ankylosing spondylitis.

The J gene is TRBJ2-3, the V gene TRBV11-2; 14 nucleotides match TRBD2. This CDR3 region has 19 residues. J gave up 4 bases and V 5 bases, and 14 bases lay outside the gene matches. Germline-derived CDR1 and CDR2 are SGHAT and FQNNGV. CDR3 DNA sequence: TGTGCCAGCAGCCAACGGCCCAGACTAGCGGGAGGGAGGGCAGATACGCAGTATTTT. Protein product: CASSQRPRLAGGRADTQYF. Filled out from reference TRBV11-2 and TRBJ2-3, the complete variable domain reads EAGVAQSPRYKIIEKRQSVAFWCNPISGHATLYWYQQILGQGPKLLIQFQNNGVVDDSQLPKDRFSAERLKGVDSTLKIQPAKLEDSAVYLCASSQRPRLAGGRADTQYFGPGTRLTVL.

This chain uses TRBV20-1 with TRBJ2-6; D may correspond to TRBD1 or TRBD2 (5 bases each). Trimming cost V 5 bases and J 1 base, with 12 bases left between them. Germline V gene data show CDR1 as DFQATT and CDR2 as SNEGSKA (reference sequence). The CDR3 covers 15 residues. The DNA of the CDR3 is TGCAGTGCTGCAGAGGGGCAATCTGGGGCCAACGTCCTGACTTTC. It translates to CSAAEGQSGANVLTF.

The gene calls are TRBV6-1 and TRBJ2-5, with D perhaps given as TRBD1 or TRBD2 (6 bases each). Germline V lookup: CDR1 MNHNS, CDR2 SASEGT. Trimming took 8 bases from V and 2 from J, leaving 15 bases between them. The CDR3 sequence is 14 residues long. CDR3 nucleotides: TGTGCCAGCCGGAGGGGGATCGAACAAGAGACCCAGTACTTC. As protein: CASRRGIEQETQYF.

The chain has TRBV2 and TRBJ1-2; D is undetermined. The CDR3 has 14 residues. V was pared by 3 bases and J by 3 bases, with 11 bases between. From germline, CDR1 is SNHLY and CDR2 FYNNEI. This chain's CDR3 is CASSEKGQDYGYTF. As DNA, the CDR3 is TGTGCCAGCAGTGAGAAAGGGCAGGACTATGGCTACACCTTC.

This clonotype was seen a single time. The chain recombines TRBV4-1 with TRBJ1-5; 9 nucleotides align to TRBD1. The trim removed 1 base at V and 6 bases at J, leaving 4 bases unmatched. CDR3 length equals 15 residues. CDR1 is MGHRA and CDR2 is YSYEKL in the germline V gene. CDR3: CASSQGQGGGQPQHF. CDR3 in DNA: TGCGCCAGCAGCCAAGGACAGGGGGGGGGTCAGCCCCAGCATTTT.

The chain employs TRBV27 and TRBJ2-1; tentative D call: TRBD2 (6 bases). The germline V gene has CDR1 MNHEY and CDR2 SMNVEV (reference sequence). V dropped 5 bases and J dropped 0 bases, with 14 bases sitting between them. CDR3 length: 16 amino acids. This chain's CDR3 is CASSANRDFSYNEQFF. In DNA form, the CDR3 reads TGTGCCAGCAGTGCAAACCGGGACTTCTCCTACAATGAGCAGTTCTTC.

The table lists this clonotype with a few counts. This chain uses TRBV7-2 with TRBJ2-1; 8 nucleotides align to TRBD2. The CDR3 has 15 amino acids. Germline V gene lookup returns CDR1 SGHTA and CDR2 FQGNSA. V lost 1 base and J lost 7; bases outside the gene matches: 6. CDR3 amino acids: CASSLGGREENEQFF. The CDR3 DNA follows: TGTGCCAGCAGCTTAGGAGGGCGGGAGGAGAATGAGCAGTTCTTC.

The chain joins TRBV6-1 to TRBJ2-2, with D possibly being TRBD2 (5 bases). Germline lookup yields CDR1 MNHNS and CDR2 SASEGT. This CDR3 spans 14 amino acids. The V end was cut by 6 bases, the J end by 3 bases, with 11 bases between. The CDR3 is CASSKDFYTGELFF. The CDR3 coding sequence is TGTGCCAGCAGCAAGGACTTCTACACCGGGGAGCTGTTTTTT.

V is TRBV10-1 and J is TRBJ2-7; 10 nucleotides align to TRBD2. V shed 5 bases and J 3 bases; nucleotides not matched to a gene: 4. Germline V lookup: CDR1 WNHNN, CDR2 SYGVQD (reference sequence). This CDR3 is 14 amino acids long. CDR3 sequence reads: CASSLAGEDYEQYF. In DNA, the CDR3 is TGCGCCAGCAGTCTAGCGGGAGAAGACTACGAGCAGTACTTC.

The table lists this clonotype with a few counts. The chain has TRBV12-3 or TRBV12-4 and TRBJ2-7, with 11 bases matching TRBD2. Trimming took 4 bases from V and 4 from J; bases not matched to a gene: 9. This CDR3 has 16 residues. Here the CDR3 DNA reads TGTGCCAGCAGTTCGGGACTAGCGGCCCGCTTTTACGAGCAGTACTTC. Its translation is CASSSGLAARFYEQYF.

V gene TRBV6-1 combines with J gene TRBJ2-7, with D perhaps TRBD1 (6 bases). Per germline, CDR1 MNHNS and CDR2 SASEGT. The CDR3 spans 13 residues. V gave up 6 bases and J gave up 4 bases, with 13 bases separating them. Here the CDR3 reads CASRTGHRYEQYF. The CDR3 DNA follows: TGTGCCAGCAGGACGGGACACCGATACGAGCAGTACTTC.

The sample holds a few counts of this clonotype. The chain is built from TRBV6-5 and TRBJ2-1, with D tentatively TRBD1 (5 bases). Germline loops: CDR1 MNHEY, CDR2 SVGAGI. V was trimmed by 2 bases and J by 6 bases, leaving 17 bases between them. This CDR3 is built from 16 residues. The DNA for the CDR3 is TGTGCCAGCAGTTACCCCGGGCAGGGAAAAAGCAATGAGCAGTTCTTC. This encodes CASSYPGQGKSNEQFF.

This clonotype turned up a few times. The chain carries TRBV12-3 or TRBV12-4 and TRBJ1-5; D is uncertain. V was pared by 8 bases and J by 7 bases, with 18 bases between. The CDR3 has 14 amino acids. CDR3 coding DNA: TGTGCCAGCGGTCTCGGGGAGGGTCCACAGCCCCAGCATTTT. It encodes CASGLGEGPQPQHF.

This clonotype has just a few counts. The rearrangement uses TRBV9 and TRBJ2-5; 7 positions match TRBD2. The CDR3 runs to 15 residues. The ends lost 0 bases at V and 2 bases at J; junction bases unmatched: 4. CDR1 SGDLS and CDR2 YYNGEE come from the germline V gene. CDR3 in DNA: TGTGCCAGCAGCGTAGGGGCTAGCGGTCAAGAGACCCAGTACTTC. Protein sequence: CASSVGASGQETQYF.

This clonotype was observed a handful of times. The chain is built from TRBV20-1 and TRBJ1-6; D is ambiguous. Germline CDR1 is DFQATT and CDR2 is SNEGSKA (reference sequence). V was cut by 1 base and J by 8 bases, with 9 bases left in between. This CDR3 is 13 amino acids long. CDR3 in amino acids: CSARVDRHSPLHF. CDR3 nucleotides: TGCAGTGCTAGAGTTGACCGCCATTCACCCCTCCACTTT.

This clonotype was counted only a few times. The V and J genes are TRBV28 and TRBJ1-2, with D unclear. This CDR3 is built from 12 residues. V lost 4 bases and J lost 8, with 11 bases in between. The germline V gene has CDR1 MDHEN and CDR2 SYDVKM. CDR3 DNA sequence: TGTGCCAGCAGTTCTCCCACCGGGGGCTACACCTTC. Translation: CASSSPTGGYTF.

This clonotype was observed at least ten times. The V call is TRBV5-1, the J call TRBJ1-4, with D unclear. Germline CDR1 is SGHRS and CDR2 is YFSETQ. Trimming cost V 5 bases and J 0 bases, with 8 bases left between them. CDR3 length: 14 residues. Written as DNA, the CDR3 is TGCGCCAGCAGACCACAGCCAACTAATGAAAAACTGTTTTTT. This sequence encodes CASRPQPTNEKLFF. Supplemented by reference TRBV5-1 and TRBJ1-4, the full variable domain reads KAGVTQTPRYLIKTRGQQVTLSCSPISGHRSVSWYQQTPGQGLQFLFEYFSETQRNKGNFPGRFSGRQFSNSRSEMNVSTLELGDSALYLCASRPQPTNEKLFFGSGTQLSVL.

The V call is TRBV24-1, the J call TRBJ2-3, with 7 nucleotides matching TRBD2. CDR1 and CDR2 (germline): KGHDR, SFDVKD. V lost 4 bases to trimming and J lost 0 bases; unmatched junction nucleotides: 6. The CDR3 consists of 16 residues. The CDR3 spells CATSDPGTTSTDTQYF. CDR3 sequence (DNA): TGTGCCACCAGTGACCCCGGGACTACTAGCACAGATACGCAGTATTTT.